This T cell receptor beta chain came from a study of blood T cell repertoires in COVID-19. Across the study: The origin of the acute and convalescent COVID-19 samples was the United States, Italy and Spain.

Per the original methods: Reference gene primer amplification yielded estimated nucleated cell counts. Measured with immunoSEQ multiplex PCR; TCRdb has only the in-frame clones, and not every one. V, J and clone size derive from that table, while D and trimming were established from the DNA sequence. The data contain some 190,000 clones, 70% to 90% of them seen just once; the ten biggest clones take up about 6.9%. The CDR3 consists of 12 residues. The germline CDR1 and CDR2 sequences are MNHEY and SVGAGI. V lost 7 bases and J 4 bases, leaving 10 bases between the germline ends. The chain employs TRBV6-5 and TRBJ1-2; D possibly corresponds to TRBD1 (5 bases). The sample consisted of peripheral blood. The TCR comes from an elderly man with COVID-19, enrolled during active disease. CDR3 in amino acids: CASKQGSYGYTF. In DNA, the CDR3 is TGTGCCAGCAAGCAGGGATCCTATGGCTACACCTTC.